These 31 T cell receptor beta chains originate from one sample sequenced in a study of T cell responses to AZD1222 COVID-19 vaccine. This table comes from immunoSEQ multiplex PCR, and its TCRdb copy is limited to in-frame clones, with some not included. This sample has around 94,000 clones, with approximately 90% found just once. The source was peripheral blood, collected on day 0 of AZD1222 vaccination. The source of these receptors is an adult in good health.

The chain recombines TRBV5-6 with TRBJ1-3; D is undetermined. Germline lookup yields CDR1 SGHDT and CDR2 YYEEEE. Between the trimmed V and J ends, which lost 4 bases and 0 bases, there was a span of 5 bases. The CDR3 contains 13 residues. CDR3 protein: CASSVISGNTIYF. In DNA, the CDR3 is TGTGCCAGCAGCGTGATCTCTGGAAACACCATATATTTT.

V is TRBV30 and J is TRBJ1-2; TRBD1 is a possible D gene (5 bases). There are 20 residues in the CDR3. Germline V gives CDR1 GTSNPN, CDR2 SVGIG (reference sequence). V was shortened by 0 bases and J by 0 bases, with 26 bases between the two germline ends. DNA for the CDR3: TGTGCCTGGAGTGTAATGCGCTCATTCCCAGGACACCCATCTAACTATGGCTACACCTTC. Protein sequence: CAWSVMRSFPGHPSNYGYTF.

This clone was seen just once. The gene calls are TRBV24-1 and TRBJ1-6; D not certain. CDR1 and CDR2 from the germline V gene are KGHDR and SFDVKD. This CDR3 is 14 amino acids long. Trimming pared 3 bases from V and 4 bases from J, leaving 6 bases between. CDR3 loop: CATSDRGYNSPLHF. As DNA, the CDR3 is TGTGCCACCAGTGATCGGGGTTATAATTCACCCCTCCACTTT.

This clone was found a few times. The rearrangement joins TRBV11-1 to TRBJ1-1, with TRBD1 identical over 8 bases. V trimming: 3 bases; J trimming: 6 bases; junction bases outside the gene matches: 3. The CDR3 runs to 13 residues. The germline V gene encodes CDR1 SGHAT and CDR2 FQDESV (reference sequence). The CDR3 is CASSFGQGSEAFF. As DNA, the CDR3 is TGTGCCAGCAGCTTTGGACAGGGATCTGAAGCTTTCTTT.

The gene calls are TRBV7-9 and TRBJ2-5; D not certain. The germline V and J ends were trimmed by 1 base and 1 base, with 4 bases remaining between them. The CDR3 spans 13 residues. From germline, CDR1 is SEHNR and CDR2 FQNEAQ (reference sequence). In DNA, the CDR3 is TGTGCCAGCAGCTTAGTTGTCCAAGAGACCCAGTACTTC. This encodes CASSLVVQETQYF.

The V call is TRBV23-1, the J call TRBJ2-2, with 10 positions matching TRBD1. TRBV23-1 is identified as an open reading frame with a role that is uncertain. The CDR3 runs to 18 residues. Unmatched junction bases numbered 8, after V lost 2 bases and J lost 2 bases. CDR3 DNA: TGCGCCAGCAGTCAAGTAAACCGGGACAGGGGAAACACCGGGGAGCTGTTTTTT. Translating it yields CASSQVNRDRGNTGELFF.

This clone is large by share. The rearrangement uses TRBV6-1 and TRBJ2-3, with 9 bases identical to TRBD2. Trimming removed 1 base from V and 3 bases from J; junction bases left unmatched: 5. This CDR3 spans 16 amino acids. Per the germline V gene, CDR1 is MNHNS and CDR2 is SASEGT. The CDR3 nucleotides read TGTGCCAGCAGTGAAGGAGGCGGGGGGGTGACAGATACGCAGTATTTT. Its protein is CASSEGGGGVTDTQYF.

The count of this clone is one. The chain is built from TRBV29-1 and TRBJ2-3; 13 nucleotides match TRBD2. Germline V gene sequence: CDR1 SQVTM, CDR2 ANQGSEA. V lost 6 bases, J lost 6 bases, and 6 bases stayed unmatched. There are 14 residues in the CDR3. The CDR3 region is CSVWTSGSLDTQYF. The CDR3 DNA reads TGCAGCGTCTGGACTAGCGGGAGTTTGGATACGCAGTATTTT.

The chain links TRBV30 to TRBJ1-2; D is unresolved. Germline V gene sequence: CDR1 GTSNPN, CDR2 SVGIG (reference sequence). Between the trimmed V and J ends, which lost 3 bases and 8 bases, there was a span of 7 bases. The length of the CDR3 is 10 residues. CDR3 nucleotide sequence: TGTGCCTGGAGAAACCGGGGCTACACCTTC. Translation: CAWRNRGYTF. Filled out from reference TRBV30 and TRBJ1-2, the complete variable domain reads SQTIHQWPATLVQPVGSPLSLECTVEGTSNPNLYWYRQAAGRGLQLLFYSVGIGQISSEVPQNLSASRPQDRQFILSSKKLLLSDSGFYLCAWRNRGYTFGSGTRLTVV.

The CDR3 DNA reads as TGTGCCAGCAGCACGGGACTAGCGGGTAGGTCCTACAATGAGCAGTTCTTC. As protein: CASSTGLAGRSYNEQFF. V is TRBV5-6 and J is TRBJ2-1, with TRBD2 matching 12 bases. Trimming at V came to 4 bases and at J to 1 base, leaving 6 bases not matched to a gene. Germline V gene sequence: CDR1 SGHDT, CDR2 YYEEEE. This CDR3 has 17 residues. Drawing the rest from reference TRBV5-6 and TRBJ2-1, the complete variable domain is DAGVTQSPTHLIKTRGQQVTLRCSPKSGHDTVSWYQQALGQGPQFIFQYYEEEERQRGNFPDRFSGHQFPNYSSELNVNALLLGDSALYLCASSTGLAGRSYNEQFFGPGTRLTVL.

The V and J genes are TRBV28 and TRBJ1-5, with unresolved D. Trimming removed 4 bases at V and 5 bases at J, with 12 bases between. The CDR3 has 14 residues. Looked up from germline, CDR1 is MDHEN and CDR2 is SYDVKM. CDR3 DNA sequence: TGTGCCAGCAGTTATCGGCAGGCACATCAGCCCCAGCATTTT. Translating gives CASSYRQAHQPQHF.

The chain uses TRBV6-5 and TRBJ1-3, with 7 bases that match TRBD1. This CDR3 has 15 amino acids. The germline CDR1 and CDR2 sequences are MNHEY and SVGAGI. With V trimmed by 6 bases and J by 2 bases, 7 bases remained unmatched. The CDR3 reads CASSDDRVPGNTIYF. CDR3 bases: TGTGCCAGCAGCGACGACAGGGTCCCTGGAAACACCATATATTTT.

The table lists this clone with a count of one. The chain links TRBV6-5 to TRBJ2-7; 7 nucleotides line up with TRBD2. The V segment lost 4 bases and the J segment 6 bases; nucleotides outside the gene matches: 9. The germline CDR1 and CDR2 sequences are MNHEY and SVGAGI. This CDR3 region has 14 residues. The CDR3 region is CASSFGLGGGEQYF. For the CDR3, the DNA is TGTGCCAGCAGTTTCGGACTGGGCGGGGGCGAGCAGTACTTC.

The chain joins TRBV4-1 to TRBJ1-1; D perhaps matches TRBD1 (5 bases). The ends were cut back, 1 base at V and 6 bases at J, with 12 bases in the middle. Germline CDR1 and CDR2: MGHRA and YSYEKL. The CDR3 extends over 14 amino acids. DNA for the CDR3: TGCGCCAGCAGCCAAGGGGGGAGAACGGCTGAAGCTTTCTTT. This sequence encodes CASSQGGRTAEAFF.

The chain carries TRBV5-4 and TRBJ1-2; 7 bases align to TRBD1. The CDR3 extends over 15 amino acids. Per germline, CDR1 SGHNT and CDR2 YYREEE (reference sequence). The V gene end was trimmed by 5 bases and the J gene end by 2 bases; junction bases not matched to a gene: 9. The CDR3 sequence: CASSPPGQQNYGYTF. The CDR3 bases are TGTGCCAGCAGTCCTCCGGGACAGCAAAACTATGGCTACACCTTC.

The rearrangement joins TRBV6-5 to TRBJ2-7, with 9 positions matching TRBD2. The CDR3 covers 13 residues. CDR1 and CDR2 (germline): MNHEY, SVGAGI. J was trimmed by 5 bases and V by 5 bases; bases with no gene match: 4. DNA of the CDR3: TGTGCCAGCAGTATAGCGGGGGTGAACGAGCAGTACTTC. Protein sequence: CASSIAGVNEQYF.

The rearrangement links TRBV4-3 to TRBJ2-1; D is uncertain. CDR3 length equals 16 residues. Trimming removed 0 bases at V and 0 bases at J, with 9 bases between. Germline V CDR1 and CDR2: LGHNA, YSLEER. The chain's CDR3 is CASSQDWGSSYNEQFF. CDR3 nucleotides: TGCGCCAGCAGCCAAGATTGGGGATCCTCCTACAATGAGCAGTTCTTC.

This clone was detected only once. The gene calls are TRBV14 and TRBJ2-5, with no clear D. The CDR3 spans 15 residues. The germline V and J ends were trimmed by 1 base and 0 bases, with 9 bases remaining between them. The germline V gene has CDR1 SGHDN and CDR2 FVKESK. Written as DNA, the CDR3 is TGTGCCAGCAGCCAAGCGCAGATGTACCAAGAGACCCAGTACTTC. This codes for CASSQAQMYQETQYF.

V gene TRBV4-2 combines with J gene TRBJ1-1, with a weak D call TRBD1 (5 bases). Trimming stripped 4 bases from V and 6 bases from J, with 15 bases between. Per germline, CDR1 LGHNA and CDR2 YNFKEQ. The length of the CDR3 is 14 residues. CDR3 sequence reads: CASSRIGDLAEAFF. The CDR3 DNA is TGTGCCAGCAGCCGGATCGGGGACTTAGCTGAAGCTTTCTTT.

The V and J genes are TRBV5-1 and TRBJ1-4; TRBD1 matches at 7 bases. CDR1 and CDR2 from the germline V gene are SGHRS and YFSETQ. This CDR3 has 15 amino acids. Losses at the gene ends were 4 bases for V and 8 bases for J; bases not matched to a gene: 11. CDR3 DNA sequence: TGCGCCAGCAGCCAAGGGGGCAGGGGGGCAGAAAAACTGTTTTTT. Translating it yields CASSQGGRGAEKLFF.

This clone was found once. CDR3: CASSIVGTGNTEAFF. The CDR3 nucleotides are TGTGCCAGTAGTATAGTAGGGACAGGGAACACTGAAGCTTTCTTT. The chain links TRBV19 to TRBJ1-1, with 8 bases identical to TRBD1. V dropped 1 base and J dropped 1; count of bases not matched to a gene: 2. Germline assignment: CDR1 LNHDA and CDR2 SQIVND (reference sequence). The CDR3 is 15 residues long. Drawing the rest from reference TRBV19 and TRBJ1-1, the complete variable domain is DGGITQSPKYLFRKEGQNVTLSCEQNLNHDAMYWYRQDPGQGLRLIYYSQIVNDFQKGDIAEGYSVSREKKESFPLTVTSAQKNPTAFYLCASSIVGTGNTEAFFGQGTRLTVV.

J is TRBJ2-1 and V is TRBV6-1; 7 nucleotides line up with TRBD2. V shed 2 bases and J 5 bases; nucleotides not matched to a gene: 6. The germline V gene encodes CDR1 MNHNS and CDR2 SASEGT. This CDR3 spans 15 amino acids. The CDR3 spells CASSERSSGNNEQFF. CDR3 nucleotides: TGTGCCAGCAGTGAAAGGTCTAGCGGAAACAATGAGCAGTTCTTC.

The chain uses TRBV6-5 and TRBJ1-5; possibly TRBD1 for D (5 bases). Trimming left V 6 bases short and J 2 bases short, with 11 bases between. The CDR3 spans 14 residues. The germline gives CDR1 MNHEY, CDR2 SVGAGI. CDR3 coding DNA: TGTGCCAGCAGCTCAGGGAAGGGCAATCAGCCCCAGCATTTT. Amino acid sequence: CASSSGKGNQPQHF.

The chain uses TRBV7-9 and TRBJ2-7; the D is unclear. CDR1 is SEHNR, CDR2 FQNEAQ, per germline (reference sequence). The V end lost 1 base, the J end lost 5 bases, and 12 bases lay between the germline ends. CDR3 length: 14 residues. The CDR3: CASSLVASWNEQYF. The CDR3 DNA reads as TGTGCCAGCAGCTTAGTGGCCAGCTGGAACGAGCAGTACTTC.

This clone showed up just a few times. This chain uses TRBV5-1 with TRBJ1-2; 9 bases are shared with TRBD1. The germline V gene encodes CDR1 SGHRS and CDR2 YFSETQ. Trimming removed 3 bases from V and 2 bases from J; junction bases left unmatched: 11. CDR3 size: 17 residues. CDR3 sequence: CASSSDEGQGYNYGYTF. CDR3 bases: TGCGCCAGCAGCTCCGACGAGGGACAGGGATACAACTATGGCTACACCTTC.

V is TRBV7-6 and J is TRBJ2-2; D gene ambiguous. CDR1 and CDR2 from the germline V gene are SGHVS and FNYEAQ. V lost 8 bases to trimming and J lost 6 bases, with 7 bases between them. CDR3 length: 11 residues. CDR3 loop: CASHSSGELFF. CDR3 sequence (DNA): TGTGCCAGCCATTCGTCCGGGGAGCTGTTTTTT.

This rearrangement joins TRBV4-1 to TRBJ2-7; D is tentatively TRBD1 or TRBD2 (7 bases each). The CDR3 length is 14 residues. With 4 bases removed from V and 2 bases from J, the gap between germline ends came to 12 bases. The germline V gene has CDR1 MGHRA and CDR2 YSYEKL. The CDR3 sequence: CASSPRGGPYEQYF. CDR3 DNA: TGCGCCAGCAGCCCCAGGGGGGGACCCTACGAGCAGTACTTC.

This chain links TRBV6-4 with TRBJ2-1, with no clear D. The CDR3 consists of 15 residues. V lost 5 bases and J 1 base, leaving 12 bases between the germline ends. Germline V gene sequence: CDR1 MRHNA, CDR2 SNTAGT. CDR3: CASSQDQTSYNEQFF. The CDR3 DNA sequence: TGTGCCAGCAGTCAAGACCAAACTTCCTACAATGAGCAGTTCTTC.

The V call is TRBV7-3, the J call TRBJ1-1; D may be TRBD1 (6 bases). CDR1 is SGHTA, CDR2 FQGTGA, per germline. Trimming stripped 5 bases from V and 2 bases from J, with 6 bases between. The CDR3 length is 12 residues. This chain's CDR3 is CASSGGNTEAFF. CDR3 nucleotide sequence: TGTGCCAGCAGCGGGGGCAACACTGAAGCTTTCTTT.

This chain connects TRBV5-1 to TRBJ1-3; possibly TRBD1 for D (5 bases). The V end lost 4 bases, the J end lost 2 bases, and 10 bases lay between the germline ends. Germline V lookup: CDR1 SGHRS, CDR2 YFSETQ. The CDR3 spans 14 residues. CDR3 in DNA: TGCGCCAGCAGCGATACAGGTGCTGGAAACACCATATATTTT. Encoded protein: CASSDTGAGNTIYF.

This chain uses TRBV7-2 with TRBJ1-4; D ambiguous. Germline V lookup: CDR1 SGHTA, CDR2 FQGNSA. The CDR3 totals 14 residues. Trimming pared 2 bases from V and 7 bases from J, leaving 11 bases between. CDR3 DNA sequence: TGTGCCAGCAGCTTATTGGTCCAGGCTGAAAAACTGTTTTTT. Protein product: CASSLLVQAEKLFF.